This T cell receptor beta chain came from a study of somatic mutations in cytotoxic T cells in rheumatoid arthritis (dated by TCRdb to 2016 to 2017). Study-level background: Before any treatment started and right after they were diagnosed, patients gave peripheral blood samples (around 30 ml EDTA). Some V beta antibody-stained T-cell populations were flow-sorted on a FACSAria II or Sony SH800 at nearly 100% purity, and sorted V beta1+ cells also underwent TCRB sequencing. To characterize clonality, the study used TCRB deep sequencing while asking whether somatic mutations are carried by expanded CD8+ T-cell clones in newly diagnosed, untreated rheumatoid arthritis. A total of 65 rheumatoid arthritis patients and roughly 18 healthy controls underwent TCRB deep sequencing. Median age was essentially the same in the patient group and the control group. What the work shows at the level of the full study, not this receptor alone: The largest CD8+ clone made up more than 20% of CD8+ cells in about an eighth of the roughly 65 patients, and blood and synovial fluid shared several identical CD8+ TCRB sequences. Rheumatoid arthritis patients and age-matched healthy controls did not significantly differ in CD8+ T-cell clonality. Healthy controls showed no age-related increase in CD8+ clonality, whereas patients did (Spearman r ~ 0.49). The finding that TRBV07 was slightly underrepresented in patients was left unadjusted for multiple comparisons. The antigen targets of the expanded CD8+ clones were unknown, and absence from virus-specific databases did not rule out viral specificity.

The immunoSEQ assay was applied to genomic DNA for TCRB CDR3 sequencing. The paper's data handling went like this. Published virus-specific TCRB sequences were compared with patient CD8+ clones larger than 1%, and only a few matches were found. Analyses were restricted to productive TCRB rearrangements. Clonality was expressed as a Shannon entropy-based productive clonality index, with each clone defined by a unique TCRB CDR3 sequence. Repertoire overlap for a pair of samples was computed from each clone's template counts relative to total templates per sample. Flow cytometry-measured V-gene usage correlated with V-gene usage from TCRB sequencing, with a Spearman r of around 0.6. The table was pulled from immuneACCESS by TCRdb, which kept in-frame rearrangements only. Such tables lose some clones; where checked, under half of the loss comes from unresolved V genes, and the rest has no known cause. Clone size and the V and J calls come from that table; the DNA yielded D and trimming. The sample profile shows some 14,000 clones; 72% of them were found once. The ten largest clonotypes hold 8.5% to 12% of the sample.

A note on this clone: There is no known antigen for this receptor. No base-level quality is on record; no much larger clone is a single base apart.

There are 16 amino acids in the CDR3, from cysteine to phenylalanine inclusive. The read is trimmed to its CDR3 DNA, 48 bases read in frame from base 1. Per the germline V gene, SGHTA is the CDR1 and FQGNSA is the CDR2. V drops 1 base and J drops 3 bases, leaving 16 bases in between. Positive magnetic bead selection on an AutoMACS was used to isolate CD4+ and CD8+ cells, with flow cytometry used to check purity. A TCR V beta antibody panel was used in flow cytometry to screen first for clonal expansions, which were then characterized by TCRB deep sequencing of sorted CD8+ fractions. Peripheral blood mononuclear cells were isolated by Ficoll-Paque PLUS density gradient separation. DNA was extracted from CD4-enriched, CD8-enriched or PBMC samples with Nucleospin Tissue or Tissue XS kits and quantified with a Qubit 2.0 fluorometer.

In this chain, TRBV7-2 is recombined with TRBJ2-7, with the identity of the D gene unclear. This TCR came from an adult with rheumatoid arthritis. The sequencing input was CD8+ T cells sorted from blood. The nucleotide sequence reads TGTGCCAGCAGCTTAGTAGTTGACGCGACCTTCTACGAGCAGTACTTC. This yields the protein CASSLVVDATFYEQYF.